These 29 T cell receptor beta chains originate from one sample sequenced in a study of identifying expanded T cells in peripheral blood. Sequencing used immunoSEQ multiplex PCR; TCRdb keeps in-frame clones, though not all of them. The top ten clones hold 5.5% of a sample with some 96,000 clones, around nine tenths of them seen once. Material: blood. All receptors derive from a person aged 18 to 75 in good health.

This sequence joins TRBV6-1 and TRBJ2-1; 7 positions match TRBD1. Germline loops: CDR1 MNHNS, CDR2 SASEGT. The CDR3 consists of 12 residues. The V segment lost 7 bases and the J segment 12 bases; nucleotides outside the gene matches: 9. CDR3 sequence reads: CASIFGQERQFF. For the CDR3, the DNA is TGTGCCAGCATTTTTGGACAGGAAAGGCAGTTCTTC.

V usage is TRBV10-2 and J usage is TRBJ2-7, with a weak D call TRBD2 (6 bases). Germline values: CDR1 WSHSY, CDR2 SAAADI. The CDR3 covers 13 residues. Between the trimmed V and J ends, which lost 2 bases and 3 bases, there was a span of 8 bases. This CDR3 is CASSEQEGYEQYF. The CDR3 region has the DNA TGCGCCAGCAGTGAGCAGGAGGGCTACGAGCAGTACTTC.

This clone has just one count. The CDR3 DNA is TGTGCCAGCAGCCAAGTTAGACTACTCCTCACAGATACGCAGTATTTT. Protein: CASSQVRLLLTDTQYF. This rearrangement joins TRBV14 to TRBJ2-3; the D gene is possibly TRBD2 (5 bases). The germline V and J ends were trimmed by 1 base and 2 bases, with 13 bases remaining between them. The CDR3 has 16 amino acids. CDR1 and CDR2 from the germline V gene are SGHDN and FVKESK.

V is TRBV7-8 and J is TRBJ1-5, with D perhaps matching TRBD1 (5 bases). Looked up from germline, CDR1 is SGHVS and CDR2 is FQNEAQ. The CDR3 length is 18 residues. V was trimmed by 4 bases and J by 2 bases, leaving 21 bases between them. CDR3 in DNA: TGTGCCAGCAGCTCACTGATGTTACAGGCCTGGGGCAATCAGCCCCAGCATTTT. Its protein is CASSSLMLQAWGNQPQHF.

This chain joins TRBV9 and TRBJ1-2; 8 nucleotides agree with TRBD1. CDR1 and CDR2 (germline): SGDLS, YYNGEE. With V trimmed by 4 bases and J by 5 bases, 16 bases remained unmatched. The CDR3 extends over 17 amino acids. This CDR3 is CASSYNPRTGPDYGYTF. The CDR3, as DNA: TGTGCCAGCAGCTACAACCCCCGGACAGGGCCCGATTATGGCTACACCTTC.

The V gene is TRBV6-1, the J gene TRBJ2-2, with 12 positions matching TRBD2. CDR1 is MNHNS, CDR2 SASEGT, per germline. Losses at the gene ends were 3 bases for V and 4 bases for J; bases not matched to a gene: 3. This CDR3 is built from 16 residues. CDR3 nucleotide sequence: TGTGCCAGCAGTGACCTAGCGGGAGGGAGCACCGGGGAGCTGTTTTTT. Residues: CASSDLAGGSTGELFF.

This sequence joins TRBV7-2 and TRBJ2-1, with 9 bases lining up with TRBD2. Germline V gene sequence: CDR1 SGHTA, CDR2 FQGNSA. The CDR3 consists of 16 residues. The ends lost 6 bases at V and 4 bases at J; junction bases unmatched: 10. The CDR3 DNA follows: TGTGCCAGCAGACGAGCGGGGGGTACGATATACAATGAGCAGTTCTTC. This translates into CASRRAGGTIYNEQFF.

The CDR3 loop is CSVEQSGPSYEQYF. CDR3 DNA: TGCAGCGTTGAACAGTCAGGGCCATCCTACGAGCAGTACTTC. V is TRBV29-1 and J is TRBJ2-7, with a possible D match to TRBD1 (5 bases). CDR1 is SQVTM and CDR2 is ANQGSEA in the germline V gene. Trimming shortened V by 2 bases and J by 1 base, and 12 bases separated the two germline ends. The CDR3 sequence is 14 residues long.

V usage is TRBV5-1 and J usage is TRBJ1-2, with D perhaps TRBD1 (5 bases). This CDR3 contains 16 residues. CDR1 and CDR2 (germline): SGHRS, YFSETQ. Trimming removed 0 bases at V and 4 bases at J, with 16 bases between. The CDR3, as DNA: TGCGCCAGCAGCTTGGGAGGAGACAGCGCAGTCTATGGCTACACCTTC. Protein sequence: CASSLGGDSAVYGYTF.

The rearrangement links TRBV28 to TRBJ2-2; 10 bases fit TRBD2. There are 19 residues in the CDR3. Per germline, CDR1 MDHEN and CDR2 SYDVKM. Unmatched junction bases numbered 13, after V lost 3 bases and J lost 3 bases. In DNA form, the CDR3 reads TGTGCCAGCAGTTTGATGAGGGAAGGACTAGCGGTTGACACCGGGGAGCTGTTTTTT. Encoded protein: CASSLMREGLAVDTGELFF.

The V gene is TRBV2, the J gene TRBJ1-1; 7 bases line up with TRBD1. V shed 8 bases and J 4 bases; nucleotides not matched to a gene: 10. Germline V gene sequence: CDR1 SNHLY, CDR2 FYNNEI. The CDR3 totals 14 residues. CDR3 in amino acids: CASGRQGRSTEAFF. In nucleotides, the CDR3 is TGTGCCAGCGGTAGACAGGGTCGGTCCACTGAAGCTTTCTTT.

The V and J genes are TRBV19 and TRBJ1-3; a weak D match, TRBD1 (5 bases). The V gene lost 9 bases and the J gene lost 2 bases, with 11 bases spanning the gap. The germline CDR1 and CDR2 sequences are LNHDA and SQIVND (reference sequence). The CDR3 runs to 13 residues. For the CDR3, the DNA is TGTGCCAGGGGGGAGGGAGCTGGAAACACCATATATTTT. This encodes CARGEGAGNTIYF.

The J gene is TRBJ1-5, the V gene TRBV15, with D perhaps TRBD1 (5 bases). The CDR3 loop spans 18 amino acids. V dropped 0 bases and J dropped 1 base, with 16 bases sitting between them. The germline CDR1 and CDR2 sequences are LNHNV and YYDKDF (reference sequence). The CDR3 is CATSRDRWAGRSNQPQHF. Written as DNA, the CDR3 is TGTGCCACCAGCAGAGATAGGTGGGCAGGGAGAAGCAATCAGCCCCAGCATTTT.

This chain joins TRBV7-7 and TRBJ2-3; no clear D gene. The V gene lost 5 bases and the J gene lost 6 bases, with 12 bases spanning the gap. The CDR3 is 13 residues long. Germline V lookup: CDR1 SSHAT, CDR2 FNYEAQ (reference sequence). As DNA, the CDR3 is TGTGCCAGCAGCCGACTCCGGGCCGATACGCAGTATTTT. This sequence encodes CASSRLRADTQYF.

The CDR3 here is CASSGSPTTDTQYF. The CDR3 DNA reads as TGCGCCAGCTCTGGGTCCCCTACCACAGATACGCAGTATTTT. The chain links TRBV10-2 to TRBJ2-3; D is uncertain. The CDR3 has 14 residues. Germline values: CDR1 WSHSY, CDR2 SAAADI. V was clipped by 8 bases and J by 2 bases, with 14 bases between them.

The chain has TRBV4-2 and TRBJ1-2, with 9 bases aligning to TRBD1. The V and J ends lost 0 bases and 7 bases, in that order; junction bases with no gene match: 9. This CDR3 region has 16 residues. Germline-derived CDR1 and CDR2 are LGHNA and YNFKEQ. The CDR3 is CASSQEGQGPSGGYTF. Here the CDR3 DNA reads TGTGCCAGCAGCCAAGAAGGACAGGGGCCCTCCGGTGGCTACACCTTC.

The chain uses TRBV7-2 and TRBJ2-7; 9 bases are shared with TRBD2. Germline V gives CDR1 SGHTA, CDR2 FQGNSA. CDR3 length: 16 amino acids. V gave up 5 bases and J gave up 3 bases; unmatched junction bases: 11. The DNA for the CDR3 is TGTGCCAGCAGCCTTTCCCCCTCTAGCGGGAACTACGAGCAGTACTTC. It encodes CASSLSPSSGNYEQYF. Full variable domain (remainder filled in from reference TRBV7-2 and TRBJ2-7): GAGVSQSPSNKVTEKGKDVELRCDPISGHTALYWYRQSLGQGLEFLIYFQGNSAPDKSGLPSDRFSAERTGGSVSTLTIQRTQQEDSAVYLCASSLSPSSGNYEQYFGPGTRLTVT.

The V and J genes are TRBV5-1 and TRBJ2-2, with D possibly TRBD1 on 6 matching bases. V lost 4 bases to trimming and J lost 4 bases, with 14 bases between them. This CDR3 is 15 amino acids long. Germline V CDR1 and CDR2: SGHRS, YFSETQ. CDR3 amino acids: CASSTQQGATGELFF. Written as DNA, the CDR3 is TGCGCCAGCAGCACACAACAGGGTGCCACCGGGGAGCTGTTTTTT.

The rearrangement joins TRBV5-5 to TRBJ1-4; D perhaps matches TRBD1 (6 bases). Trimming took 4 bases from V and 6 from J, leaving 19 bases between them. The CDR3 extends over 16 amino acids. Germline V CDR1 and CDR2: SGHKS, YYEKEE (reference sequence). The CDR3 DNA sequence: TGTGCCAGCAGCCCTCGATCGGGGGCGAGCTATGAAAAACTGTTTTTT. This sequence encodes CASSPRSGASYEKLFF.

CDR3 in amino acids: CASSSRRGLQYEQYF. In nucleotides, the CDR3 is TGTGCCAGCAGCTCCAGGAGGGGGCTTCAATACGAGCAGTACTTC. The chain has TRBV7-8 and TRBJ2-7; D is possibly TRBD1 (7 bases). V lost 4 bases and J lost 4, with 17 bases in between. Germline V gene sequence: CDR1 SGHVS, CDR2 FQNEAQ. The CDR3 runs 15 residues.

V usage is TRBV11-2 and J usage is TRBJ1-1; TRBD1 matches 7 bases. The germline CDR1 and CDR2 sequences are SGHAT and FQNNGV. J was trimmed by 0 bases and V by 2 bases; bases with no gene match: 3. This CDR3 spans 15 amino acids. The DNA of the CDR3 is TGTGCCAGCAGCTTATCGGGACAGTTGAACACTGAAGCTTTCTTT. Translation: CASSLSGQLNTEAFF.

This clone has more than one count but fewer than ten. V is TRBV7-2 and J is TRBJ2-2; 9 bases are a match to TRBD1. V was clipped by 10 bases and J by 6 bases; unmatched bases: 9. From germline, CDR1 is SGHTA and CDR2 FQGNSA. The CDR3 totals 14 residues. The CDR3 bases are TGTGCCACCTCCCGGGACAGGGACCCCGGGGAGCTGTTTTTT. It is translated as CATSRDRDPGELFF.

The V and J genes are TRBV4-1 and TRBJ2-7, with D perhaps given as TRBD1 or TRBD2 (5 bases each). Germline loops: CDR1 MGHRA, CDR2 YSYEKL. This CDR3 spans 15 amino acids. V shed 4 bases and J shed 6 bases, with 19 bases lying between them. The CDR3 is CASSREGAPRGEQYF. Here the CDR3 DNA reads TGCGCCAGCAGCCGAGAGGGTGCTCCTAGGGGCGAGCAGTACTTC.

This clone occurred a few times. The chain is built from TRBV5-4 and TRBJ2-3, with 7 nucleotides matching TRBD1. Germline V gene data show CDR1 as SGHNT and CDR2 as YYREEE (reference sequence). This CDR3 comprises 17 residues. V shed 4 bases, J shed 0 bases, and the junction held 11 bases outside the gene matches. The CDR3 DNA sequence: TGTGCCAGCAGCCCCGGTGGCAGGGGGTTGAGCACAGATACGCAGTATTTT. Translation: CASSPGGRGLSTDTQYF.

J is TRBJ1-5 and V is TRBV5-5; the D is unclear. Trimming shortened V by 2 bases and J by 1 base, and 13 bases separated the two germline ends. The CDR3 is made up of 16 amino acids. Germline V gene lookup returns CDR1 SGHKS and CDR2 YYEKEE (reference sequence). The CDR3: CASSFSLLGSNQPQHF. The CDR3, as DNA: TGTGCCAGCAGCTTTAGCCTCCTAGGCAGCAATCAGCCCCAGCATTTT.

The V and J genes are TRBV19 and TRBJ1-1, with a possible D match to TRBD1 (5 bases). CDR3 length: 13 amino acids. The germline CDR1 and CDR2 sequences are LNHDA and SQIVND (reference sequence). V dropped 8 bases and J dropped 1 base, with 11 bases sitting between them. CDR3 DNA sequence: TGTGCCAGTGGGGGAGTCCAGAACACTGAAGCTTTCTTT. It translates to CASGGVQNTEAFF.

The chain recombines TRBV5-8 with TRBJ2-3; TRBD1 matches 9 bases. V was pared by 4 bases and J by 4 bases, with 10 bases of the junction left unmatched. Germline CDR1 and CDR2: SGHTS and YDEGEE. The CDR3 covers 16 residues. The CDR3 here is CASSTGTGILPDTQYF. CDR3 sequence (DNA): TGTGCCAGCAGCACCGGGACAGGGATTCTCCCAGATACGCAGTATTTT.

The CDR3 spells CASSLGERSPYGYTF. The DNA of the CDR3 is TGCGCCAGCAGCTTGGGGGAGAGGTCCCCCTATGGCTACACCTTC. This chain connects TRBV5-1 to TRBJ1-2; D unclear. CDR3 length equals 15 residues. Germline CDR1 reads SGHRS; CDR2 reads YFSETQ. V lost 0 bases to trimming and J lost 4 bases, with 13 bases between them.

This clone was picked up one time. The chain carries TRBV12-2 and TRBJ1-1. TRBV12-2 is a pseudogene segment. This CDR3 is 13 amino acids long. The CDR3 nucleotides read TGTGCAAGTCGCTTAGACCCCGACACTGAAGCTTTCTTT. Protein sequence: CASRLDPDTEAFF.